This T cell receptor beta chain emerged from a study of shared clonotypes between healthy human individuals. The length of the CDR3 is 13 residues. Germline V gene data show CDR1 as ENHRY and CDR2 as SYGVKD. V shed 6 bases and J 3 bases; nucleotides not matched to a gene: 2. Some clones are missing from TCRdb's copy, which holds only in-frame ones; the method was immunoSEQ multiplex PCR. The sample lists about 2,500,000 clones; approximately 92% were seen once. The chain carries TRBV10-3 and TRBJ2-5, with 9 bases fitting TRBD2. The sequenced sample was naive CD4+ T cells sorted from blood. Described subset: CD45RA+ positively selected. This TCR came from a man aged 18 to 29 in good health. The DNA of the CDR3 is TGTGCCATCAGAGAGCGGGGGGAAGAGACCCAGTACTTC. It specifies CAIRERGEETQYF.